The present T cell receptor beta chain was sequenced within a study of cytomegalovirus exposure and HLA in healthy donors. The study ran its PCR with 60 Vbeta and 13 Jbeta primers. Sequencing was performed with immunoSEQ multiplex PCR; in TCRdb, only in-frame clones are kept and a portion is missing. The sample data list roughly 80,000 clones. This cohort consisted of healthy bone marrow donors. The ends lost 6 bases at V and 5 bases at J; junction bases unmatched: 7. This CDR3 is 14 amino acids long. The germline V gene has CDR1 WSHSY and CDR2 SAAADI. In regard to this clone: What it binds is not known.

Study-wide points: Most TCR sequences were seen very rarely across donors, but some public TCRs occurred in many. A later analysis linked a missense DCLRE1C variant to TCR beta V- and J-gene trimming.

This TCR came from a woman in her twenties or thirties in good health and CMV-seronegative. The specimen was PBMCs. This rearrangement joins TRBV10-2 to TRBJ2-5, with TRBD2 matching over 9 bases. CDR3 DNA sequence: TGCGCCAGCAGGGATAGCGGGAGTAAGGAGACCCAGTACTTC. It is translated as CASRDSGSKETQYF.